This T cell receptor beta chain was recorded in a study of T-cell memory formation after mild COVID-19. On the study more broadly: Across donors, TCR clusters were largely donor specific.

Researchers used 5'RACE with constant-segment primers to make TCR alpha and TCR beta cDNA libraries that carry sample barcodes and UMIs. TCRdb redid the calling of the 5' RACE reads with MiXCR, one entry per CDR3 protein. The sample shows around 300,000 distinct CDR3 sequences, 10% to 15% of them seen only once. General observations from the study: Certain responding clones were present in pre-infection memory, suggesting participation of cross-reactive memory. Clones that contracted from day 15 to 85 had balanced CD4/CD8; later expanders were CD4+ biased.

This CDR3 spans 13 amino acids. J gave up 3 bases and V 6 bases, and 3 bases lay outside the gene matches. Looked up from germline, CDR1 is ENHRY and CDR2 is SYGVKD. The sample holds a few counts of this clonotype. Its target is not known. The TCR originated in a man aged 18 to 30 who had mild COVID-19 (a few samples of this study predate the infection). Cell type and time point are not known. The chain joins TRBV10-3 to TRBJ1-1; 8 nucleotides line up with TRBD1. The source material was PBMCs or a T cell subset sorted from them (not recorded which). The CDR3 sequence: CAIRSDRDTEAFF. CDR3 DNA sequence: TGTGCCATCAGATCGGACAGGGACACTGAAGCTTTCTTT.